The sample holds a few counts of the clone carrying this T cell receptor beta chain. The ends lost 0 bases at V and 1 base at J; junction bases unmatched: 2. The V gene's germline CDR1 is SGHRS and CDR2 YFSETQ. CDR3 length: 16 residues. Individuals aged roughly 18 to 95 years were recruited from about two dozen US areas. Cohorts were based on clinical histories the participants reported. In the source study's methods: Reference gene primers were amplified, and this amplification served to estimate nucleated cell counts. Sequencing used immunoSEQ multiplex PCR; TCRdb keeps in-frame clones, though not all of them. V and J calls and clone size come straight from that table; D and trimming were deduced from the DNA. In the table there are fewer than 250,000 clones, about 80% of which are singletons. The sample belongs to a study of blood T cell repertoires in COVID-19.

This clonotype was sampled from a woman between 35 and 50 years old who had been exposed to COVID-19. The material sequenced was PBMCs or T cells enriched from blood (not recorded which). V usage is TRBV5-1 and J usage is TRBJ2-5; 11 positions match TRBD2. In DNA, the CDR3 is TGCGCCAGCAGCTTGGCCCTAGCGGGAGGCCAAGAGACCCAGTACTTC. Translating gives CASSLALAGGQETQYF.